What follows are 29 T cell receptor beta chains derived from one specimen sequenced in a study of T cells in Graves' hyperthyroidism and ophthalmopathy. Amplification targeted TCR beta CDR3 regions from RNA transcripts. First-round RT-PCR targeting the TCR CDR3 was performed with the HTBI primer set. TCRdb reprocessed the multiplex PCR reads with MiXCR, giving one entry per CDR3 protein. The sample holds roughly 640,000 distinct CDR3 sequences; more than 15% are singletons and the top ten take around 3.5%. Sequencing was carried out using blood. All receptors derive from a woman aged 40-49 years with Graves' ophthalmopathy.

This clonotype was counted only a few times. This chain uses TRBV27 with TRBJ2-2, with 11 bases aligning to TRBD1. The CDR3 runs 16 residues. Germline CDR1 is MNHEY and CDR2 is SMNVEV (reference sequence). With V trimmed by 3 bases and J by 4 bases, 4 bases remained unmatched. The chain's CDR3 is CASSFRDRGGTGELFF. CDR3 coding DNA: TGTGCCAGCAGTTTTAGGGACAGGGGGGGCACCGGGGAGCTGTTTTTT.

On this clonotype: A clone one base away is much larger, so this may be a read error. For the CDR3, the DNA is TGTGCCAGCAGCTTAACGCTAGAAGGGAACACCGGGGAGCTGTTTTTT. This encodes CASSLTLEGNTGELFF. This sequence joins TRBV11-2 and TRBJ2-2; unclear D gene. From germline, CDR1 is SGHAT and CDR2 FQNNGV. The CDR3 consists of 16 residues. Trimming removed 2 bases from V and 1 base from J, with 11 bases in between. Supplemented by reference TRBV11-2 and TRBJ2-2, the full variable domain reads EAGVAQSPRYKIIEKRQSVAFWCNPISGHATLYWYQQILGQGPKLLIQFQNNGVVDDSQLPKDRFSAERLKGVDSTLKIQPAKLEDSAVYLCASSLTLEGNTGELFFGEGSRLTVL.

In this sample, this clonotype turned up many times. The rearrangement links TRBV18 to TRBJ2-2; no clear D gene. The CDR3 spans 15 residues. Trimming cost V 0 bases and J 4 bases, with 9 bases left between them. Germline values: CDR1 KGHSH, CDR2 LQKENI. The CDR3 DNA reads TGTGCCAGCTCACCACCGGCGCTTACCACCGGGGAGCTGTTTTTT. It is translated as CASSPPALTTGELFF.

This clonotype was seen many times. This chain connects TRBV7-9 to TRBJ1-1; 7 bases align to TRBD1. Germline CDR1 SEHNR, CDR2 FQNEAQ (reference sequence). This CDR3 is built from 15 residues. The V segment lost 4 bases and the J segment 6 bases; nucleotides outside the gene matches: 11. DNA for the CDR3: TGTGCCAGCAGCTACCAATACAGGGGTGGCTCTGAAGCTTTCTTT. Its translation: CASSYQYRGGSEAFF.

The CDR3 is CASSRRDKFNEQYF. Written as DNA, the CDR3 is TGTGCCAGCAGCCGCCGGGACAAATTCAACGAGCAGTACTTC. This sequence joins TRBV7-9 and TRBJ2-7, with a weak D call TRBD1 (6 bases). The V and J ends lost 5 bases and 5 bases respectively, with 16 bases between them. The germline gives CDR1 SEHNR, CDR2 FQNEAQ (reference sequence). The length of the CDR3 is 14 residues.

The V gene is TRBV6-1, the J gene TRBJ2-2; D gene uncertain. The CDR3 is 14 residues long. V lost 3 bases to trimming and J lost 6 bases, with 11 bases between them. Germline CDR1 is MNHNS and CDR2 is SASEGT. The CDR3 is CASSDGPEPGELFF. CDR3 nucleotides: TGTGCCAGCAGTGACGGACCGGAACCCGGGGAGCTGTTTTTT.

This clonotype was seen a few times. This chain uses TRBV5-6 with TRBJ1-5, with D possibly being TRBD1 (5 bases). The CDR3 totals 15 residues. Trimming took off 2 bases at V and 5 bases at J, with 14 bases between the two ends. Germline CDR1 and CDR2: SGHDT and YYEEEE. The CDR3 is CASSFGGFGYQPQHF. Here the CDR3 DNA reads TGTGCCAGCAGCTTTGGGGGGTTCGGTTATCAGCCCCAGCATTTT.

The rearrangement joins TRBV20-1 to TRBJ2-3; 7 bases align to TRBD2. J gave up 0 bases and V 4 bases, and 7 bases lay outside the gene matches. The CDR3 contains 15 residues. Germline V lookup: CDR1 DFQATT, CDR2 SNEGSKA (reference sequence). CDR3 in amino acids: CSANTLAVSTDTQYF. In DNA, the CDR3 is TGCAGTGCTAACACTCTAGCGGTTAGCACAGATACGCAGTATTTT.

V is TRBV5-1 and J is TRBJ1-1, with D perhaps matching TRBD1 (5 bases). Trimming shortened V by 6 bases and J by 1 base, and 16 bases separated the two germline ends. This CDR3 is built from 15 residues. In germline, CDR1 is SGHRS, CDR2 YFSETQ. Here the CDR3 reads CASKDGSGGNTEAFF. CDR3 coding DNA: TGCGCCAGCAAAGATGGAAGCGGGGGGAACACTGAAGCTTTCTTT.

To note about this clonotype: A read error is possible here, since a much larger clone lies one base away. The chain combines TRBV6-2 or TRBV6-3 with TRBJ1-1; the D is unclear. Trimming shortened V by 8 bases and J by 4 bases, and 17 bases separated the two germline ends. The germline CDR1 and CDR2 sequences are MNHEY and SVGEGT. The CDR3 contains 14 residues. The CDR3 DNA reads as TGTGCCAGCCTGCCGAAGACGACCGGCACTGAAGCTTTCTTT. It yields the protein CASLPKTTGTEAFF.

This clonotype was counted at least ten times. The gene calls are TRBV5-1 and TRBJ1-2; D perhaps matches TRBD1 (5 bases). V gave up 2 bases and J gave up 6 bases, with 14 bases separating them. This CDR3 is 14 amino acids long. From germline, CDR1 is SGHRS and CDR2 YFSETQ. In DNA, the CDR3 is TGCGCCAGCAGCTTTGGGTCGATGGGGGATGGCTACACCTTC. The encoded protein is CASSFGSMGDGYTF.

The gene calls are TRBV20-1 and TRBJ2-1, with 14 positions matching TRBD2. After removal of 6 bases from V and 3 bases from J, the junction contained 1 base not matched to a gene. CDR1 is DFQATT, CDR2 SNEGSKA, per germline (reference sequence). The CDR3 sequence is 14 residues long. CDR3 DNA: TGCAGTGCCGGACTAGCGGGAGGCTACAATGAGCAGTTCTTC. Its protein product is CSAGLAGGYNEQFF.

This clonotype was seen ten or more times. The rearrangement joins TRBV5-1 to TRBJ1-1, with 10 nucleotides matching TRBD1. CDR1 is SGHRS, CDR2 YFSETQ, per germline. The trim removed 0 bases at V and 5 bases at J, leaving 7 bases unmatched. CDR3 length equals 16 residues. The CDR3 coding sequence is TGCGCCAGCAGCTTGGTGGGGGGACAGGGGAGAACTGAAGCTTTCTTT. The encoded protein is CASSLVGGQGRTEAFF.

As regards this clonotype: With a much larger clone just one base away, this may be a read error. This chain uses TRBV2 with TRBJ1-1; 10 nucleotides line up with TRBD1. Germline CDR1 reads SNHLY; CDR2 reads FYNNEI. The CDR3 has 13 amino acids. Trimming at V came to 6 bases and at J to 9 bases, leaving 7 bases not matched to a gene. The chain's CDR3 is CASSGDRGFQAFF. CDR3 nucleotide sequence: TGTGCCAGCAGCGGGGACAGGGGATTCCAAGCTTTCTTT.

In this sample, this clonotype turned up many times. The chain is built from TRBV6-1 and TRBJ1-1; 7 bases match TRBD1. Trimming removed 5 bases from V and 1 base from J; junction bases left unmatched: 4. Per germline, CDR1 MNHNS and CDR2 SASEGT. The CDR3 loop spans 14 amino acids. In DNA, the CDR3 is TGTGCCAGCAGTTTTGGGGACAGGAACACTGAAGCTTTCTTT. This codes for CASSFGDRNTEAFF.

This clonotype was seen many times. V and J are TRBV29-1 and TRBJ1-1; no firm D call. Trimming took off 4 bases at V and 6 bases at J, with 12 bases between the two ends. Germline CDR1 is SQVTM and CDR2 is ANQGSEA. This CDR3 spans 12 amino acids. The CDR3 bases are TGCAGCGTTGCGTTGGGTCAGGCTGAAGCTTTCTTT. Protein sequence: CSVALGQAEAFF.

This clonotype was counted only a few times. This chain connects TRBV6-1 to TRBJ1-5, with 7 bases aligning to TRBD1. Per the germline V gene, CDR1 is MNHNS and CDR2 is SASEGT. The J segment lost 2 bases and the V segment lost 10 bases, leaving 5 bases of the junction unmatched. The CDR3 sequence is 13 residues long. CDR3 nucleotide sequence: TGTGCCACCGGCCAGGGGGGCAATCAGCCCCAGCATTTT. Translation gives CATGQGGNQPQHF.

The table lists this clonotype with a few counts. The rearrangement joins TRBV4-1 to TRBJ2-5, with D perhaps TRBD1 (5 bases). The germline V gene encodes CDR1 MGHRA and CDR2 YSYEKL. The CDR3 sequence is 14 residues long. V was trimmed by 5 bases and J by 0 bases, leaving 10 bases between them. CDR3 sequence: CASSYPGYQETQYF. Written as DNA, the CDR3 is TGCGCCAGCAGCTACCCAGGGTACCAAGAGACCCAGTACTTC.

The chain has TRBV24-1 and TRBJ2-1, with D possibly being TRBD1 or TRBD2 (6 bases each). CDR3 length: 15 amino acids. V dropped 4 bases and J dropped 9 bases, with 18 bases sitting between them. The germline gives CDR1 KGHDR, CDR2 SFDVKD. The DNA for the CDR3 is TGTGCCACCAGTGAGACTAGGGGGGCTGGGGGTGAGCAGTTCTTC. Translated, it gives CATSETRGAGGEQFF.

The rearrangement uses TRBV5-4 and TRBJ2-1; D perhaps matches TRBD2 (7 bases). V lost 4 bases and J lost 1, with 12 bases in between. The CDR3 extends over 15 amino acids. The germline gives CDR1 SGHNT, CDR2 YYREEE (reference sequence). CDR3 loop: CASSGGGGSYNEQFF. The CDR3 DNA reads TGTGCCAGCAGCGGGGGAGGGGGATCCTACAATGAGCAGTTCTTC. Based on the CDR3 plus reference TRBV5-4 and TRBJ2-1, the full variable domain is ETGVTQSPTHLIKTRGQQVTLRCSSQSGHNTVSWYQQALGQGPQFIFQYYREEENGRGNFPPRFSGLQFPNYSSELNVNALELDDSALYLCASSGGGGSYNEQFFGPGTRLTVL.

This clonotype was found many times. The chain has TRBV5-6 and TRBJ2-1, with 7 positions matching TRBD2. Trimming cost V 1 base and J 5 bases; bases outside gene matches: 3. This CDR3 spans 14 amino acids. Germline-derived CDR1 and CDR2 are SGHDT and YYEEEE. The CDR3 protein is CASSLLSGNNEQFF. Here the CDR3 DNA reads TGTGCCAGCAGCTTGCTGAGCGGGAACAATGAGCAGTTCTTC. Full variable domain (remainder filled in from reference TRBV5-6 and TRBJ2-1): DAGVTQSPTHLIKTRGQQVTLRCSPKSGHDTVSWYQQALGQGPQFIFQYYEEEERQRGNFPDRFSGHQFPNYSSELNVNALLLGDSALYLCASSLLSGNNEQFFGPGTRLTVL.

This clonotype was observed at least ten times. V is TRBV5-1 and J is TRBJ1-1, with 9 bases lining up with TRBD1. Germline CDR1 SGHRS, CDR2 YFSETQ. Germline trimming cut 4 bases from V and 2 bases from J; bases unmatched to any gene: 3. This CDR3 region has 14 residues. CDR3 coding DNA: TGCGCCAGCAGCACGGGACAGGGAAACACTGAAGCTTTCTTT. This gives the protein CASSTGQGNTEAFF. Filled out from reference TRBV5-1 and TRBJ1-1, the complete variable domain reads KAGVTQTPRYLIKTRGQQVTLSCSPISGHRSVSWYQQTPGQGLQFLFEYFSETQRNKGNFPGRFSGRQFSNSRSEMNVSTLELGDSALYLCASSTGQGNTEAFFGQGTRLTVV.

To note about this clonotype: A much more abundant neighbour one base away suggests this may be a read error. This chain links TRBV3-1 with TRBJ2-7, with D uncertain. This CDR3 region has 14 residues. Germline CDR1 LGHDT, CDR2 YNNKEL (reference sequence). The chain's CDR3 is CASSPTSFSYEQCF. DNA of the CDR3: TGTGCCAGCTCACCAACTTCCTTCTCCTACGAGCAGTGCTTC.

This clonotype was counted many times. The chain links TRBV6-1 to TRBJ2-4; D may correspond to TRBD1 or TRBD2 (5 bases each). CDR3 length: 15 amino acids. Trimming removed 5 bases at V and 7 bases at J, with 18 bases between. CDR1 and CDR2 (germline): MNHNS, SASEGT. The DNA of the CDR3 is TGTGCCAGCAGTCCGTGGGACGGTTTGACTAACATTCAGTACTTC. Translation gives CASSPWDGLTNIQYF.

This clonotype appeared many times. V is TRBV2 and J is TRBJ1-5; TRBD1 matches at 9 bases. CDR3 size: 14 residues. V gave up 6 bases and J gave up 4 bases; unmatched junction bases: 4. In germline, CDR1 is SNHLY, CDR2 FYNNEI. The CDR3 reads CASSDGQGNQPQHF. DNA of the CDR3: TGTGCCAGCAGCGACGGACAGGGGAATCAGCCCCAGCATTTT.

The chain carries TRBV11-2 and TRBJ1-3; possibly TRBD1 for D (5 bases). Trimming took 1 base from V and 3 from J, leaving 7 bases between them. Germline V gives CDR1 SGHAT, CDR2 FQNNGV. The CDR3 has 14 amino acids. The chain's CDR3 is CASSLGTSGNTIYF. The DNA for the CDR3 is TGTGCCAGCAGCTTAGGGACAAGTGGAAACACCATATATTTT.

This clonotype appeared many times. The V call is TRBV30, the J call TRBJ1-5, with a weak D call TRBD1 (6 bases). This CDR3 is 14 amino acids long. V lost 1 base and J lost 2, with 9 bases in between. Germline assignment: CDR1 GTSNPN and CDR2 SVGIG (reference sequence). The CDR3 here is CAWSAGAGNQPQHF. CDR3 coding DNA: TGTGCCTGGAGTGCGGGGGCAGGCAATCAGCCCCAGCATTTT. Full variable domain (remainder filled in from reference TRBV30 and TRBJ1-5): SQTIHQWPATLVQPVGSPLSLECTVEGTSNPNLYWYRQAAGRGLQLLFYSVGIGQISSEVPQNLSASRPQDRQFILSSKKLLLSDSGFYLCAWSAGAGNQPQHFGDGTRLSIL.

The genes are TRBV7-2 and TRBJ2-7, with 8 bases identical to TRBD1. Looked up from germline, CDR1 is SGHTA and CDR2 is FQGNSA. J gave up 4 bases and V 5 bases, and 10 bases lay outside the gene matches. This CDR3 region has 15 residues. The CDR3 region is CASSPKRTGLYEQYF. The DNA of the CDR3 is TGTGCCAGCAGCCCGAAGCGGACAGGGTTATACGAGCAGTACTTC.

This clonotype appeared many times. This chain links TRBV20-1 with TRBJ2-1; possibly TRBD2 for D (6 bases). From germline, CDR1 is DFQATT and CDR2 SNEGSKA (reference sequence). V was clipped by 1 base and J by 7 bases, with 17 bases between them. The CDR3 is 15 amino acids. The DNA of the CDR3 is TGCAGTGCTAGAGGCCAAGGGGACTTCCTGAATGAGCAGTTCTTC. Translated, it gives CSARGQGDFLNEQFF.